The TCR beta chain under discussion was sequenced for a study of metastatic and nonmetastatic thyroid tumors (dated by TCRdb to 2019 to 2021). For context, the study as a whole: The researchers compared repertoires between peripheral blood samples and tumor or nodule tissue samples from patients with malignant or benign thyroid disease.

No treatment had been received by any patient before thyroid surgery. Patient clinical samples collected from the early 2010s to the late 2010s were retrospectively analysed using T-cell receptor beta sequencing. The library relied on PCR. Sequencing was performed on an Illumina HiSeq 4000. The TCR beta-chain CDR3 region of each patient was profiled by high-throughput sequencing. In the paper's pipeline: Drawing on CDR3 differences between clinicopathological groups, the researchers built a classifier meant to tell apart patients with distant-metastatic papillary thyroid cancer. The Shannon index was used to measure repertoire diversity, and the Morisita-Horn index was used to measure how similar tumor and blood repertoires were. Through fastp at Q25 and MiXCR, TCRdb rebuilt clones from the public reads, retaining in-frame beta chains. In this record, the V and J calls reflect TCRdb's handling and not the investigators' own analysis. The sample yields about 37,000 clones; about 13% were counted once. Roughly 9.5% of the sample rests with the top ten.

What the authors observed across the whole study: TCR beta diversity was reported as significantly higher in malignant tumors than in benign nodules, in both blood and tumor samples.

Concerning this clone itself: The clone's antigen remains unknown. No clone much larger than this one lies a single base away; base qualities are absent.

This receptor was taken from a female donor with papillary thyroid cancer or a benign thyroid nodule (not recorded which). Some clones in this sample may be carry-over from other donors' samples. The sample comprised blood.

The DNA reads as follows: TGTGCCAGCACTCAAAGAAGCGGGAGCGATGAGCAGTTCTTC. This yields the protein CASTQRSGSDEQFF. The chain was built from TRBV11-3 and TRBJ2-1, with 8 junctional bases fitting TRBD2. Measured from the cysteine to the phenylalanine, the CDR3 is 14 residues long. CDR3 DNA is the only sequence kept; it has 42 bases, read in frame from the first base. CDR1 and CDR2, looked up from the germline V gene, are SGHNT and YENEEA. From V the trimming removes 7 bases and from J it removes 8 bases, while the gene matches leave 10 bases of the junction unaccounted for.